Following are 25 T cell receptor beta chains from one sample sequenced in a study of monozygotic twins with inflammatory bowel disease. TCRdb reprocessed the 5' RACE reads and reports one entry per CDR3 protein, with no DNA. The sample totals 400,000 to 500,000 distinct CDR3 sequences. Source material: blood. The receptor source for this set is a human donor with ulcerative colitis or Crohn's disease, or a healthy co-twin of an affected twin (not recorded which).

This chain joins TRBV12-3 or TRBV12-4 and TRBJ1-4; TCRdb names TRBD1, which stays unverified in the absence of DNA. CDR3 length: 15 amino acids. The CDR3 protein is CASSQGGAIVGKLFF.

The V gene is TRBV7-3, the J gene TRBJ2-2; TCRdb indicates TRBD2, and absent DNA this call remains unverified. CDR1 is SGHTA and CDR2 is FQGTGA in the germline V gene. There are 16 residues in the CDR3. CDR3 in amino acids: CASSPRDLRNTGELFF.

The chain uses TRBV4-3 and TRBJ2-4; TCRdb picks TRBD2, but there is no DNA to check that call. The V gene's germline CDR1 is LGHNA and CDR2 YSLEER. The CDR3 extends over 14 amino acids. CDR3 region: CASSQRGVQDMQYF.

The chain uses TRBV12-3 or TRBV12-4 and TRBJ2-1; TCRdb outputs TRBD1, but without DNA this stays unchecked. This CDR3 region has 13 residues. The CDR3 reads CASSLGRGNEQFF.

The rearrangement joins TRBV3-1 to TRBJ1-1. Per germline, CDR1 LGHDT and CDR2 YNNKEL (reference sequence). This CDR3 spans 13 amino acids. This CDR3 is CASSQILNTEAFF. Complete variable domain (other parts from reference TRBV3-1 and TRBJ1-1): DTAVSQTPKYLVTQMGNDKSIKCEQNLGHDTMYWYKQDSKKFLKIMFSYNNKELIINETVPNRFSPKSPDKAHLNLHINSLELGDSAVYFCASSQILNTEAFFGQGTRLTVV.

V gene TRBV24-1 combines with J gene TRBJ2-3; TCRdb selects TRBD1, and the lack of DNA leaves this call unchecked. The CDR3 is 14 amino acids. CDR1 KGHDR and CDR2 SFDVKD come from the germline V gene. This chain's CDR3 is CATSDRVSRDTQYF.

CDR3 sequence: CASRFGTANEQFF. V is TRBV7-8 and J is TRBJ2-1; TCRdb selects TRBD2, and the lack of DNA leaves this call unchecked. The CDR3 has 13 residues. CDR1 and CDR2 from the germline V gene are SGHVS and FQNEAQ.

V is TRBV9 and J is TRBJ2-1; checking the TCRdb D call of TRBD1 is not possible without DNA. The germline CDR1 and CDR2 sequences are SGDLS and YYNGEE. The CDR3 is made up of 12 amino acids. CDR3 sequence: CASSVDRAEQFF.

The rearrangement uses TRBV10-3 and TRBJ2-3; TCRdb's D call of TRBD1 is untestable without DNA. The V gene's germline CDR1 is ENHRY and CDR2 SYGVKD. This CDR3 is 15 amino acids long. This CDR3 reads CAISEGRGSTDTQYF.

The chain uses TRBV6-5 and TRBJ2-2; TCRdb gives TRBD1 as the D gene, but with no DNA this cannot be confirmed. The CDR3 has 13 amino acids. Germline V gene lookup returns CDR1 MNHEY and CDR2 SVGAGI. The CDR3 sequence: CASSYSGGGELFF.

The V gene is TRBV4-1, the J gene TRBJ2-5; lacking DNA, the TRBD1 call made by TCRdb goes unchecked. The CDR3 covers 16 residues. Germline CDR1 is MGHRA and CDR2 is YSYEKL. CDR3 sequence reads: CASSQSGTGGSETQYF.

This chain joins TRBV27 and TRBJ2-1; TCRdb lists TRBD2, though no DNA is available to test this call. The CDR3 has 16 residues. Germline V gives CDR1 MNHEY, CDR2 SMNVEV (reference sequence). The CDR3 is CASNHRRAGTPNEQFF.

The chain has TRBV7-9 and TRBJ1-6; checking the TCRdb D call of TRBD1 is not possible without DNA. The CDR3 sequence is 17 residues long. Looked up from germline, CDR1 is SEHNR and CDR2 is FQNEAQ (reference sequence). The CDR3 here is CASSYRGQSSYNSPLHF.

CDR3: CSATQGSHTQYF. The chain employs TRBV20-1 and TRBJ2-3; there is no DNA to check the TCRdb D call of TRBD1. The CDR3 runs 12 residues. Germline values: CDR1 DFQATT, CDR2 SNEGSKA (reference sequence).

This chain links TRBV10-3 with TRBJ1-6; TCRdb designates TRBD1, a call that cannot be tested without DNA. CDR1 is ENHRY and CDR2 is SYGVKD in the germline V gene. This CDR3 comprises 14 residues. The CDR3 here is CAIRPGQSNSPLHF.

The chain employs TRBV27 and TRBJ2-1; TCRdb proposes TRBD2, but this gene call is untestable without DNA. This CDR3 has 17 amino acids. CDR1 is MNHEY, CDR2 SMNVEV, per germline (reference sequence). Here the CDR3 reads CASSSGLAGGLHNEQFF.

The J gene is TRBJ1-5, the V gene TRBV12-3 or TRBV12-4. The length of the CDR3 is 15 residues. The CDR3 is CASSLSQPYHQPQHF.

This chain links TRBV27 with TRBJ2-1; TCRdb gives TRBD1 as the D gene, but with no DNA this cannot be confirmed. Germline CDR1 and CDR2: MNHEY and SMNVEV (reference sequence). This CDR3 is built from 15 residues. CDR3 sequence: CASSPRTGRRNEQFF.

CDR3 sequence: CSVESGQPTSTDTQYF. The rearrangement links TRBV29-1 to TRBJ2-3; TCRdb reports TRBD1, a call that lacks DNA to check it against. The CDR3 covers 16 residues. Per the germline V gene, CDR1 is SQVTM and CDR2 is ANQGSEA.

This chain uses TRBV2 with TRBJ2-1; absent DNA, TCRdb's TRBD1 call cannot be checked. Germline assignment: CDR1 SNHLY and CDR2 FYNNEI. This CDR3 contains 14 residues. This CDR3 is CASRVEGVGDEQFF.

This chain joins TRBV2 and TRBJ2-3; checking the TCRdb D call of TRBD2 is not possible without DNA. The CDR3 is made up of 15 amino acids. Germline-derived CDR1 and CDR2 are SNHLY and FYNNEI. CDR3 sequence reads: CASSDVLAFTDTQYF.

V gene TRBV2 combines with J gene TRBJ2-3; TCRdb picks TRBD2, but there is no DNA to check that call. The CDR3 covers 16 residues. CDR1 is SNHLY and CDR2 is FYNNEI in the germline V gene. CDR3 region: CASSLRTLTSTDTQYF.

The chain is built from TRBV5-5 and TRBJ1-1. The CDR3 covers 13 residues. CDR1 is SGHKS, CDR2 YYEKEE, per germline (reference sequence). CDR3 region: CASGWGLVTEAFF.

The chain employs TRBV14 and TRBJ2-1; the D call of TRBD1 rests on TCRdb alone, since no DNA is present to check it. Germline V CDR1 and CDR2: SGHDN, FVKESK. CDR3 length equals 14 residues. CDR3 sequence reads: CASSLPGAYNEQFF.

The chain's CDR3 is CASSLGQYGTEAFF. The chain uses TRBV5-1 and TRBJ1-1. CDR1 is SGHRS and CDR2 is YFSETQ in the germline V gene. This CDR3 spans 14 amino acids.